The rows below give T cell receptor beta chains drawn from one sample of a study of T-cell reconstitution after alpha-beta-depleted transplantation in children. TCRdb used MiXCR to reprocess the PCR reads, holding one entry per CDR3 protein. The sample includes over 200,000 distinct CDR3 sequences, approximately 11% of them seen just once. The sequencing here drew on PBMCs, taken before TCRalphabeta/CD19-depleted stem cell transplant. These receptors all come from a child younger than two with acute myeloid leukemia, due to receive a stem cell transplant. The CDR3 runs from the conserved cysteine through the conserved F or W. D genes are given only for firm matches. Size values are once, few and many counts, or a class for expanded clones, and some rows have none.

d_call	v_call	j_call	clone_size	cdr3_aa	cdr3_nt
TRBD1	TRBV20-1	TRBJ1-1	many	CSAQGQPQGEAFF	TGCAGTGCTCAGGGACAGCCCCAAGGTGAAGCTTTCTTT
-	TRBV29-1	TRBJ1-4	-	CSVDRLGGEKLFF	TGCAGCGTTGATCGTCTAGGAGGGGAAAAACTGTTTTTT
-	TRBV6-6	TRBJ1-2	many	CASSYGDGRHYGYTF	TGTGCCAGCAGTTACGGGGACGGCCGGCACTATGGCTACACCTTC
-	TRBV11-3	TRBJ2-7	many	CASSGRSGQPYEQYF	TGTGCCAGCAGCGGTCGGTCAGGGCAACCCTACGAGCAGTACTTC
-	TRBV5-1	TRBJ2-3	many	CASSTATDTQYF	TGCGCCAGCAGCACGGCCACAGATACGCAGTATTTT
TRBD2	TRBV12-3/TRBV12-4	TRBJ2-1	many	CASKRGGYPEQFF	TGTGCCAGCAAGCGGGGGGGCTACCCTGAGCAGTTCTTC
-	TRBV20-1	TRBJ2-2	few	CSARMVGNTGELFF	TGCAGTGCTAGGATGGTCGGGAACACCGGGGAGCTGTTTTTT
-	TRBV5-6	TRBJ1-5	many	CASSLGTDNQPQHF	TGTGCCAGCAGCTTAGGCACAGATAATCAGCCCCAGCATTTT
-	TRBV9	TRBJ2-2	many	CASSVPRGAIGGGELFF	TGTGCCAGCAGCGTCCCCCGGGGGGCCATCGGGGGCGGGGAGCTGTTTTTT
-	TRBV7-2	TRBJ1-2	few	CASSLVTATPNYGYTF	TGTGCCAGCAGCTTAGTTACTGCGACACCTAACTATGGCTACACCTTC
-	TRBV28	TRBJ2-7	many	CATRLGVSYEQYF	TGTGCCACCCGACTGGGAGTATCCTACGAGCAGTACTTC
-	TRBV12-3/TRBV12-4	TRBJ1-5	many	CASRGNGNQPQHF	TGTGCCTCCCGGGGCAATGGCAATCAGCCCCAGCATTTT
TRBD2	TRBV6-5	TRBJ2-7	many	CASSYLAGGPEQYF	TGTGCCAGCAGTTACTTAGCGGGAGGGCCGGAGCAGTACTTC
TRBD2	TRBV20-1	TRBJ2-7	many	CSARLAGYRSSYEQYF	TGCAGTGCTAGGCTAGCGGGCTACCGGAGCTCCTACGAGCAGTACTTC
TRBD2	TRBV20-1	TRBJ2-3	many	CSLLAGGRATDTQYF	TGCAGTTTACTAGCGGGAGGGCGGGCCACAGATACGCAGTATTTT
-	TRBV11-2	TRBJ2-2	-	CASSLGPANTGELFF	TGTGCCAGCAGCTTAGGGCCCGCGAACACCGGGGAGCTGTTTTTT
TRBD2	TRBV2	TRBJ2-3	-	CTFSLGQGPSGRAPDTQYF	TGTACCTTCAGTCTCGGACAGGGTCCTAGCGGGAGGGCCCCAGATACGCAGTATTTT
TRBD1	TRBV7-6	TRBJ1-2	few	CASSPRGYADGYTF	TGTGCCAGCAGCCCCAGGGGGTATGCTGATGGCTACACCTTC
TRBD1	TRBV10-3	TRBJ2-7	many	CAIRNGTGHRLQYF	TGTGCCATCAGAAACGGGACAGGGCACCGATTGCAGTACTTC
TRBD1	TRBV7-2	TRBJ2-2	many	CASSLEPGTAAGELFF	TGTGCCAGCAGCTTAGAGCCGGGGACAGCCGCCGGGGAGCTGTTTTTT
-	TRBV12-3/TRBV12-4	TRBJ2-2	many	CASRGWTGELFF	TGTGCCAGCAGAGGGTGGACCGGGGAGCTGTTTTTT
-	TRBV7-9	TRBJ1-1	many	CASPDPGEAFF	TGTGCCAGCCCTGACCCGGGTGAAGCTTTCTTT
-	TRBV28	TRBJ1-4	many	CASSFFTPGANEKLFF	TGTGCCAGCAGTTTCTTTACACCCGGGGCTAATGAAAAACTGTTTTTT
TRBD2	TRBV7-8	TRBJ2-7	many	CASSFSGKYEQYF	TGTGCCAGCAGCTTTAGCGGGAAATACGAGCAGTACTTC
TRBD1	TRBV18	TRBJ2-2	many	CASSWDRDTGELFF	TGTGCCAGCTCCTGGGACAGGGACACCGGGGAGCTGTTTTTT
TRBD1	TRBV2	TRBJ2-7	many	CASSGRDRDKYEQYF	TGTGCCAGCAGTGGCCGGGACAGGGACAAGTACGAGCAGTACTTC
TRBD2	TRBV5-4	TRBJ2-1	many	CASSRAGGSYNEQFF	TGTGCCAGCAGCCGAGCGGGAGGCTCCTACAATGAGCAGTTCTTC
-	TRBV7-2	TRBJ2-7	many	CASSLTGHYEQYF	TGTGCCAGCAGCTTAACGGGACACTACGAGCAGTACTTC
-	TRBV10-3	TRBJ2-7	many	CAISGSRVEQYF	TGTGCCATCAGTGGATCTAGGGTCGAGCAGTACTTC
TRBD1	TRBV20-1	TRBJ2-5	many	CSALPGQGETQYF	TGCAGTGCTCTTCCTGGACAGGGGGAGACCCAGTACTTC
-	TRBV5-1	TRBJ1-1	many	CASSRQQGYTEAFF	TGCGCCAGCAGCAGACAACAGGGATATACTGAAGCTTTCTTT
TRBD1	TRBV5-6	TRBJ1-6	-	CASSLRGTGNSPLHF	TGTGCCAGCAGCTTGAGGGGGACAGGAAATTCACCCCTCCACTTT
-	TRBV10-3	TRBJ1-5	-	CATSDRNSNQPQHF	TGTGCCACCAGTGATAGGAATAGCAATCAGCCCCAGCATTTT
TRBD2	TRBV5-1	TRBJ2-2	many	CASSLLAVQTGELFF	TGCGCCAGCAGCTTACTAGCGGTTCAGACCGGGGAGCTGTTTTTT
TRBD2	TRBV10-1	TRBJ2-2	-	CASSGAGLAGTTGELFF	TGCGCCAGCAGTGGCGCGGGACTAGCGGGGACCACCGGGGAGCTGTTTTTT
-	TRBV7-2	TRBJ2-1	many	CASSRILSHNEQFF	TGTGCCAGCAGCCGGATCCTTTCCCACAATGAGCAGTTCTTC
TRBD2	TRBV5-1	TRBJ2-3	many	CASSGGLYTQYF	TGCGCCAGCAGCGGGGGACTATATACGCAGTATTTT
-	TRBV15	TRBJ2-2	many	CATSRVDSINTGELFF	TGTGCCACCAGCAGAGTAGACAGTATAAACACCGGGGAGCTGTTTTTT
TRBD1	TRBV20-1	TRBJ1-5	many	CSAARDSARNQPQHF	TGCAGTGCTGCCCGGGACAGCGCTCGCAATCAGCCCCAGCATTTT
TRBD1	TRBV27	TRBJ2-7	many	CASGRTGGYEQYF	TGTGCCAGCGGTCGGACAGGGGGCTACGAGCAGTACTTC
TRBD1	TRBV4-1	TRBJ1-5	many	CASSQTGGGNQPQHF	TGCGCCAGCAGCCAAACAGGGGGGGGCAATCAGCCCCAGCATTTT
-	TRBV10-3	TRBJ2-7	many	CAISEGRYEQYF	TGTGCCATCAGTGAGGGACGCTACGAGCAGTACTTC
TRBD1	TRBV5-1	TRBJ2-1	many	CASSDPTGGYNEQFF	TGCGCCAGCAGTGATCCGACAGGGGGGTACAATGAGCAGTTCTTC
-	TRBV18	TRBJ1-6	-	CASSRDGNSPLHF	TGTGCCAGCTCACGCGACGGGAATTCACCCCTCCACTTT
-	TRBV7-2	TRBJ1-5	many	CASSFDRNQPQHF	TGTGCCAGCAGCTTTGACCGCAATCAGCCCCAGCATTTT
-	TRBV19	TRBJ2-1	many	CASSIRLGDEQFF	TGTGCCAGTAGTATAAGGCTAGGAGATGAGCAGTTCTTC
-	TRBV12-3/TRBV12-4	TRBJ1-6	many	CASASGFGNSPLHF	TGTGCCAGTGCCTCAGGGTTTGGTAATTCACCCCTCCACTTT
-	TRBV5-1	TRBJ2-2	many	CASTLVLSGELFF	TGCGCCAGCACTCTAGTCCTATCCGGGGAGCTGTTTTTT
-	TRBV29-1	TRBJ2-3	many	CSVEEYIDTQYF	TGCAGCGTTGAAGAATACATAGATACGCAGTATTTT
TRBD2	TRBV28	TRBJ2-7	many	CASSPSGRARYEQYF	TGTGCCAGCAGCCCCAGCGGGAGGGCCCGGTACGAGCAGTACTTC
-	TRBV2	TRBJ2-6	many	CASSDSRSGANVLTF	TGTGCCAGCAGTGATTCCCGCTCTGGGGCCAACGTCCTGACTTTC
-	TRBV18	TRBJ2-1	-	CASSPEGPYNEQFF	TGTGCCAGCTCACCGGAGGGACCCTACAATGAGCAGTTCTTC
TRBD2	TRBV7-9	TRBJ2-3	-	CASSFAGASDTQYF	TGTGCCAGCAGCTTCGCGGGAGCCTCAGATACGCAGTATTTT
-	TRBV18	TRBJ1-2	few	CASSPGRPITGYTF	TGTGCCAGCTCACCAGGCAGGCCAATTACCGGCTACACCTTC
TRBD2	TRBV12-3/TRBV12-4	TRBJ2-7	many	CASSLLRTSSTYEQYF	TGTGCCAGCAGTTTGTTAAGGACTAGCTCCACCTACGAGCAGTACTTC
-	TRBV12-3/TRBV12-4	TRBJ2-7	many	CASSKPPRGPLEQYF	TGTGCCAGCAGCAAACCTCCCCGGGGTCCCCTCGAGCAGTACTTC
TRBD2	TRBV7-9	TRBJ2-7	many	CASSLWMIAGTIKQYF	TGTGCCAGCAGCTTATGGATGATAGCGGGGACAATAAAGCAGTACTTC
-	TRBV5-6	TRBJ1-4	many	CASSLFETSVGKLFF	TGTGCCAGCAGTTTGTTCGAAACCAGCGTTGGAAAACTGTTTTTT